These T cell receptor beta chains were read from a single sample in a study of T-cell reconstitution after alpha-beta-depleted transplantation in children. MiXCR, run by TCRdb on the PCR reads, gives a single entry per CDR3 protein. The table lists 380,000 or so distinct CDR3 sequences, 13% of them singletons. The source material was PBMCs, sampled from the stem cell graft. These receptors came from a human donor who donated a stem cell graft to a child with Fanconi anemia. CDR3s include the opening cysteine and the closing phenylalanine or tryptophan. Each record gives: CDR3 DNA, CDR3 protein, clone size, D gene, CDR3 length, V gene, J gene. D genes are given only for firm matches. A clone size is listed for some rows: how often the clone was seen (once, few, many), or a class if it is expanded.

TGTGCCAGCAGCCCACCCGCAGGGTATCTGAACACTGAAGCTTTCTTT	CASSPPAGYLNTEAFF	few	-	16	TRBV4-2	TRBJ1-1
TGTGCCAGCAGTTTCCACGGGGGCGTCAATGAGCAGTTCTTC	CASSFHGGVNEQFF	-	-	14	TRBV12-3/TRBV12-4	TRBJ2-1
TGCGCCAGCAGCCAAGATTCAGGGAGCGAGACCCAGTACTTC	CASSQDSGSETQYF	few	-	14	TRBV4-3	TRBJ2-5
TGCGCCAGCAACTCCCAAACGGGGAGGGAACACGAGCAGTACTTC	CASNSQTGREHEQYF	-	TRBD2	15	TRBV4-3	TRBJ2-7
TGTGCCAGCAGCCCAGGGAAGGGCCAAGAGACCCAGTACTTC	CASSPGKGQETQYF	few	-	14	TRBV3-1	TRBJ2-5
TGTGCCAGCAGTTTGGGGCAGGGCCGAGAAGCTTTCTTT	CASSLGQGREAFF	-	-	13	TRBV12-3/TRBV12-4	TRBJ1-1
TGCGCCAGCAGCTTGGTATCGGGGAGCTCCGGGGAGCTGTTTTTT	CASSLVSGSSGELFF	many	-	15	TRBV5-1	TRBJ2-2
TGTGCCAGCAGTAGGGACGGATTCGGCAATCAGCCCCAGCATTTT	CASSRDGFGNQPQHF	-	-	15	TRBV2	TRBJ1-5
TGTGCCACCAGCAGAGTGGGGTACCAAGAGACCCAGTACTTC	CATSRVGYQETQYF	many	-	14	TRBV15	TRBJ2-5
TGTGCCACCAGTGAAGCAGATAGCACAGATACGCAGTATTTT	CATSEADSTDTQYF	many	-	14	TRBV24-1	TRBJ2-3
TGTGCCAGCTCACCACTTCCGCCCGGGACAGTTAACTATGGCTACACCTTC	CASSPLPPGTVNYGYTF	few	TRBD1	17	TRBV18	TRBJ1-2
TGTGCCAGCAAAAGGGGGAACACTGAAGCTTTCTTT	CASKRGNTEAFF	many	-	12	TRBV6-5	TRBJ1-1
TGCAGTGGCCTAAAGGGGGGGACCCGGGGGGAGACCCAGTACTTC	CSGLKGGTRGETQYF	-	-	15	TRBV20-1	TRBJ2-5
TGCAGTGCTAGAGGGTCGAGGACCCAGTACTTC	CSARGSRTQYF	-	-	11	TRBV20-1	TRBJ2-5
TGTGCCAGCAGCTCCAAAGGGTGGCAAGAGACCCAGTACTTC	CASSSKGWQETQYF	-	-	14	TRBV7-2	TRBJ2-5
TGTGCCAGCAGCCACCGACAGGGCGCAGATACGCAGTATTTT	CASSHRQGADTQYF	once	TRBD1	14	TRBV7-7	TRBJ2-3
TGCGCCAGCAGCTTAATACCTAGCGGGGCTAACAATGAGCAGTTCTTC	CASSLIPSGANNEQFF	many	TRBD2	16	TRBV5-1	TRBJ2-1
TGTGCCACCAGCACTGGGACAGGGGGTTTGACCGGGGAGCTGTTTTTT	CATSTGTGGLTGELFF	-	TRBD1	16	TRBV15	TRBJ2-2
TGTGCCAGCAGTTCCTCTCGACAGGACTACGAGCAGTACTTC	CASSSSRQDYEQYF	-	-	14	TRBV7-2	TRBJ2-7
TGTGCCAACAGCTTTTCTCAATCCGGGGAGCTGTTTTTT	CANSFSQSGELFF	once	-	13	TRBV7-9	TRBJ2-2
TGTGCCAGCAGTCCCGGGACAGGGACGTCTGGGGCCAACGTCCTGACTTTC	CASSPGTGTSGANVLTF	few	TRBD1	17	TRBV25-1	TRBJ2-6
TGCGCCAGCAGCCAAGAACACAGGGCCTATGGCTACACCTTC	CASSQEHRAYGYTF	-	-	14	TRBV4-3	TRBJ1-2
TGTGCCAGCAGCTTAGGTAGCGGAGCTACCTACGAGCAGTACTTC	CASSLGSGATYEQYF	-	-	15	TRBV11-2	TRBJ2-7
TGTGCCAGCAGTTGGGGACAGGGGGCCGCCGAGCAGTACTTC	CASSWGQGAAEQYF	few	TRBD1	14	TRBV6-5	TRBJ2-7
TGTGCCAGCAGCCAAGATGCCGCCGGGGAGCTGTTTTTT	CASSQDAAGELFF	many	-	13	TRBV4-2	TRBJ2-2
TGCAGCGTCCAAGCGGGCTATGGCTACACCTTC	CSVQAGYGYTF	few	-	11	TRBV29-1	TRBJ1-2
TGTGCCAGCAGGTCCTCGGGCACCGGGGAGCTGTTTTTT	CASRSSGTGELFF	few	-	13	TRBV11-2	TRBJ2-2
TGTGCCAGCAGCTTAATCGGGACAGTAACTTTCTTT	CASSLIGTVTFF	few	TRBD1	12	TRBV7-9	TRBJ1-1
TGTGCCAGCAGCTCTACAGGGGGAGGAAACACTGAAGCTTTCTTT	CASSSTGGGNTEAFF	-	TRBD1	15	TRBV13	TRBJ1-1
TGTGCCAGCGGGGCGGTCAACATGAACACTGAAGCTTTCTTT	CASGAVNMNTEAFF	-	-	14	TRBV6-2/TRBV6-3	TRBJ1-1
TGCGCCAGCAGCCAAGATTGGGCGGGGGCGACTGAAGCTTTCTTT	CASSQDWAGATEAFF	-	-	15	TRBV4-3	TRBJ1-1
TGTGCCAGCAGCCCACGGGTGGGAGGGGATAACTATGGCTACACCTTC	CASSPRVGGDNYGYTF	-	-	16	TRBV7-2	TRBJ1-2
TGCGCCAGCAGCTTGTTCGCAGGGGGCGTTGAGACCCAGTACTTC	CASSLFAGGVETQYF	-	TRBD1	15	TRBV5-1	TRBJ2-5
TGTGCCAGCAGTGGACAGGCTAATCAGCCCCAGCATTTT	CASSGQANQPQHF	many	TRBD1	13	TRBV12-3/TRBV12-4	TRBJ1-5
TGCGCCAGCAGCATTGACAGGGATGGAAACACCATATATTTT	CASSIDRDGNTIYF	-	TRBD1	14	TRBV5-1	TRBJ1-3
TGCGCCAGCAGCCAACTGACAGGGGGTTCTTACAATGAGCAGTTCTTC	CASSQLTGGSYNEQFF	few	TRBD1	16	TRBV4-3	TRBJ2-1
TGTGCCAGCAGCCCTGGGGTTAGACAGCTACGAGAGACCCAGTACTTC	CASSPGVRQLRETQYF	many	-	16	TRBV28	TRBJ2-5
TGTGCCAGCAGCTTAGTACTGGGTGCCGGGGAGCTGTTTTTT	CASSLVLGAGELFF	-	-	14	TRBV11-2	TRBJ2-2
TGTGCCAGCAGCTTACCCCGACAGGGAGGCACAGATACGCAGTATTTT	CASSLPRQGGTDTQYF	-	TRBD1	16	TRBV7-9	TRBJ2-3